The next 5 T cell receptor beta chains were all read from a single sample in a study of cytomegalovirus exposure and HLA in healthy donors. In the PCR, 60 Vbeta and 13 Jbeta primers were used. This table comes from immunoSEQ multiplex PCR, and its TCRdb copy is limited to in-frame clones, with some not included. The table includes around 160,000 clones, more than 70% detected once. Sequencing used PBMCs. All receptors derive from a woman aged 40 to 50 in good health and CMV-seropositive.

This sequence joins TRBV7-2 and TRBJ2-7, with 7 bases that match TRBD1. Per the germline V gene, CDR1 is SGHTA and CDR2 is FQGNSA. The CDR3 is made up of 15 amino acids. Losses at the gene ends were 2 bases for V and 7 bases for J; bases not matched to a gene: 11. The CDR3 nucleotides are TGTGCCAGCAGCTTATCGCAGACAGCGACAGGGGAGCAGTACTTC. Translating it yields CASSLSQTATGEQYF.

This chain connects TRBV2 to TRBJ1-5, with TRBD1 as a possible D gene (6 bases). Trimming took 5 bases from V and 2 from J, leaving 13 bases between them. CDR1 is SNHLY, CDR2 FYNNEI, per germline. This CDR3 comprises 15 residues. DNA of the CDR3: TGTGCCAGCAGTCTCCTCCGGACAGGCAATCAGCCCCAGCATTTT. Translation: CASSLLRTGNQPQHF.

This clone showed up just once. This chain joins TRBV11-2 and TRBJ2-2; 7 bases line up with TRBD2. The CDR3 is made up of 16 amino acids. Trimming at V came to 1 base and at J to 1 base, leaving 3 bases not matched to a gene. Germline CDR1 is SGHAT and CDR2 is FQNNGV. CDR3 region: CASSLVAGQNTGELFF. CDR3 in DNA: TGTGCCAGCAGCTTAGTAGCGGGTCAGAACACCGGGGAGCTGTTTTTT. Supplemented by reference TRBV11-2 and TRBJ2-2, the full variable domain reads EAGVAQSPRYKIIEKRQSVAFWCNPISGHATLYWYQQILGQGPKLLIQFQNNGVVDDSQLPKDRFSAERLKGVDSTLKIQPAKLEDSAVYLCASSLVAGQNTGELFFGEGSRLTVL.

This clone came up a few times. This chain uses TRBV5-4 with TRBJ2-5; possibly TRBD1 for D (5 bases). The CDR3 spans 15 residues. Between the trimmed V and J ends, which lost 4 bases and 5 bases, there was a span of 18 bases. Germline-derived CDR1 and CDR2 are SGHNT and YYREEE (reference sequence). The CDR3 coding sequence is TGTGCCAGCAGCGCCCAACAGGTACTCGGGGAGACCCAGTACTTC. Protein: CASSAQQVLGETQYF. Based on the CDR3 plus reference TRBV5-4 and TRBJ2-5, the full variable domain is ETGVTQSPTHLIKTRGQQVTLRCSSQSGHNTVSWYQQALGQGPQFIFQYYREEENGRGNFPPRFSGLQFPNYSSELNVNALELDDSALYLCASSAQQVLGETQYFGPGTRLLVL.

V and J are TRBV28 and TRBJ2-3, with a weak D call TRBD2 (6 bases). The CDR3 has 12 amino acids. Germline V gene sequence: CDR1 MDHEN, CDR2 SYDVKM. V dropped 8 bases and J dropped 4 bases, with 10 bases sitting between them. The chain's CDR3 is CASRELADTQYF. The CDR3 region has the DNA TGTGCCAGCCGGGAGCTCGCAGATACGCAGTATTTT.